Listed below are T cell receptor beta chains from one sample, sequenced in a study of blood T cell repertoires in COVID-19. The assay was immunoSEQ multiplex PCR, and TCRdb's table has in-frame clones only and misses some. Of approximately 470,000 clones in the sample, 80% to 90% are singletons; the top ten hold 3% to 4%. Sequencing was carried out using peripheral blood. These receptors came from a human donor in a cohort sampled during active COVID-19. The CDR3 runs from the conserved cysteine through the conserved F or W. D genes are given only for firm matches. Size is stated for part of the rows, as once, few or many counts, or as a class when the clone is expanded.

cdr3_length	v_call	d_call	clone_size	j_call	cdr3_nt	cdr3_aa
16	TRBV20-1	TRBD2	NA	TRBJ2-5	TGCAGTGCTAGTTCTGCGGGAGGCCTTCGCCAAGAGACCCAGTACTTC	CSASSAGGLRQETQYF
14	TRBV3-1/TRBV3-2	NA	NA	TRBJ1-1	TGTGCCAGCAGCCAACCCGGGAGACACACTGAAGCTTTCTTT	CASSQPGRHTEAFF
15	TRBV6-5	TRBD1	NA	TRBJ2-7	TGTGCCAGCAGGCCCCCGGGACAGGTAACCTACGAGCAGTACTTC	CASRPPGQVTYEQYF
17	TRBV18	TRBD1	NA	TRBJ2-7	TGTGCCAGCTCACCCCTGATGGTGACAGGGTCGGCCTACGAGCAGTACTTC	CASSPLMVTGSAYEQYF
10	TRBV28	NA	once	TRBJ1-1	TGTGCCGTCCTGGGCTCTGAAGCTTTCTTT	CAVLGSEAFF
12	TRBV28	NA	NA	TRBJ2-2	TGTGCCAGCAGTTCTCGGTTTGGGGAGCTGTTTTTT	CASSSRFGELFF
16	TRBV7-9	TRBD1	NA	TRBJ2-2	TGTGCCAGCAGCTCCCCGACAGGGGGCGATACCGGGGAGCTGTTTTTT	CASSSPTGGDTGELFF
15	TRBV5-1	NA	NA	TRBJ2-1	TGCGCCAGCAGCCAAGTACTAGTTTCCTACAATGAGCAGTTCTTC	CASSQVLVSYNEQFF
12	TRBV6-5	NA	NA	TRBJ1-1	TGTGCCAGCACCCCAGGGGCCACTGAAGCTTTCTTT	CASTPGATEAFF
20	TRBV9	NA	once	TRBJ1-3	TGTGCCAGCAGCGGCCTGCCAGGCTCAAGGGGCGCATTATCTGGAAACACCATATATTTT	CASSGLPGSRGALSGNTIYF
17	TRBV15	TRBD2	NA	TRBJ2-2	TGTGCCACCAGCAGAGATCTGACTAGCGGGAGGTTCGGGGAGCTGTTTTTT	CATSRDLTSGRFGELFF
14	TRBV3-1/TRBV3-2	TRBD1	NA	TRBJ2-3	TGTGCCAGCAGCCAGGGAAGGGGGCCAGATACGCAGTATTTT	CASSQGRGPDTQYF
14	TRBV5-1	TRBD1	once	TRBJ1-2	TGCGCCAGCAGCTCCCAGGGGGCTGATTATGGCTACACCTTC	CASSSQGADYGYTF
16	TRBV19	NA	NA	TRBJ1-5	TGTGCCAGTAGTATTCTACAAGGGGATGGGAATCAGCCCCAGCATTTT	CASSILQGDGNQPQHF
14	TRBV28	TRBD2	NA	TRBJ2-7	TGTGCCATCTCAAGTATGGGACTAGCGGGAGCCTACGACTTC	CAISSMGLAGAYDF
14	TRBV5-6	NA	NA	TRBJ2-3	TGTGCCAGCAGCTTGGTGCAGGGGACAGATACGCAGTATTTT	CASSLVQGTDTQYF
16	TRBV7-3	TRBD2	NA	TRBJ2-3	TGTGCCAGCAGCTTAGATTTTGCGGGAGGACTAGATACGCAGTATTTT	CASSLDFAGGLDTQYF
15	TRBV6-5	TRBD1	NA	TRBJ1-5	TGTGCCACCGGGGACAGGGGGCTTGTTGGTCAGCCCCAGCATTTT	CATGDRGLVGQPQHF
14	TRBV25-1	NA	NA	TRBJ2-7	TGTGCCAGCAGCTCACCCCGGACACCCTACGAGCAGTACTTC	CASSSPRTPYEQYF
15	TRBV5-4	TRBD2	NA	TRBJ2-7	TGTGCCAGCAGCTATACTAGCGGGAGTTTGTACGAGCAGTACTTC	CASSYTSGSLYEQYF
13	TRBV12-3/TRBV12-4	NA	NA	TRBJ1-1	TGTGCCAGCAATCAGGGTGGATCCACTGAAGCTTTCTTT	CASNQGGSTEAFF